This T cell receptor beta chain was recorded in a study of shared clonotypes between healthy human individuals. Overall study context: Each donor's CD8 memory used one plate, CD8 naive two, each CD4 subset three. Study results and caveats: Estimated richness was generally greater in naive than memory subsets.

As for this clone: Its specificity is unknown. At one end, the junction sequence differs from germline, possibly due to a read error.

This CDR3 is 13 amino acids long. Germline loops: CDR1 SGHRS, CDR2 YFSETQ. The assay was carried out at the deep level. This table comes from immunoSEQ multiplex PCR, and its TCRdb copy is limited to in-frame clones, with some not included. The sample shows 1 million to 1.3 million clones, around 82% of them seen only once. Splitting of CD4+ cells produced CD45RA+ naive and CD45RA-negative memory subsets. This clonotype was obtained from a man between 18 and 35 years old in good health. Some clones in this sample may be carry-over from other donors' samples. The J gene is TRBJ2-5, the V gene TRBV5-1, with 8 positions matching TRBD1. The specimen sequenced was memory CD4+ T cells from PBMCs. Subset described: CD45RA-negative fraction. CDR3 protein: CASSLVAGQVGNF. DNA for the CDR3: TGCGCCAGCAGCTTGGTGGCGGGACAGGTTGGAAACTTC.